This passage covers 32 T cell receptor beta chains from one sample sequenced in a study of blood T cells in healthy people across ages. PCR was performed a second time for roughly 6 to 12 cycles using a sample-barcoded 5' primer and a J-beta primer mix. TCRdb passed the 5' RACE reads through MiXCR, listing each CDR3 protein once. The sample carries approximately 1.5 million distinct CDR3 sequences, approximately 39% recorded once. Sequencing was carried out using blood. The receptor set was obtained from a woman aged 18-29 years in good health.

In its sample, this clonotype was seen once. The junction departs from germline at one end; a sequencing error may be responsible. This rearrangement joins TRBV28 to TRBJ2-4; TRBD2 aligns across 8 bases. The germline V gene has CDR1 MDHEN and CDR2 SYDVKM. This CDR3 has 16 residues. The CDR3 nucleotides are TGTGCCAGCAGCCTCCTAGTAGCGGGACCCAAAAACATTCAGTGCTTC. It translates to CASSLLVAGPKNIQCF.

The chain joins TRBV20-1 to TRBJ1-5; maybe TRBD1 (5 bases). Looked up from germline, CDR1 is DFQATT and CDR2 is SNEGSKA (reference sequence). Trimming removed 5 bases at V and 6 bases at J, with 23 bases between. The CDR3 covers 16 residues. CDR3 amino acids: CSAPRTGSGRAQPQHF. DNA for the CDR3: TGCAGTGCTCCCAGGACGGGTTCAGGGAGGGCTCAGCCCCAGCATTTT.

This clonotype was picked up many times. The chain joins TRBV7-2 to TRBJ2-3; D is uncertain. This CDR3 contains 13 residues. CDR1 and CDR2 from the germline V gene are SGHTA and FQGNSA. Trimming shortened V by 3 bases and J by 4 bases, and 8 bases separated the two germline ends. The CDR3 DNA reads TGTGCCAGCAGCTTCCACGGCCCAGATACGCAGTATTTT. Protein product: CASSFHGPDTQYF.

This chain uses TRBV28 with TRBJ2-2; 8 bases agree with TRBD1. V dropped 4 bases and J dropped 8; count of bases not matched to a gene: 9. Germline lookup yields CDR1 MDHEN and CDR2 SYDVKM. The CDR3 has 15 residues. CDR3 sequence: CASSWGMTGVGELFF. The CDR3 nucleotides are TGTGCCAGCAGTTGGGGAATGACAGGGGTTGGGGAGCTGTTTTTT. Variable domain in full (rest from reference TRBV28 and TRBJ2-2): DVKVTQSSRYLVKRTGEKVFLECVQDMDHENMFWYRQDPGLGLRLIYFSYDVKMKEKGDIPEGYSVSREKKERFSLILESASTNQTSMYLCASSWGMTGVGELFFGEGSRLTVL.

J is TRBJ2-7 and V is TRBV20-1; tentative D call: TRBD2 (7 bases). Trimming stripped 0 bases from V and 1 base from J, with 10 bases between. This CDR3 comprises 14 residues. Germline CDR1 and CDR2: DFQATT and SNEGSKA (reference sequence). The CDR3 region is CSAREQGGSYEQYF. CDR3 nucleotides: TGCAGTGCTAGAGAACAGGGAGGGTCCTACGAGCAGTACTTC.

A few counts support this clonotype. The V call is TRBV6-5, the J call TRBJ2-3, with D perhaps assigned TRBD1 or TRBD2 (6 bases each). This CDR3 spans 15 amino acids. The V end lost 0 bases, the J end lost 8 bases, and 15 bases lay between the germline ends. The V gene's germline CDR1 is MNHEY and CDR2 SVGAGI. The CDR3 is CASSYSGRGGGTQYF. CDR3 bases: TGTGCCAGCAGTTACTCGGGCAGGGGAGGAGGTACGCAGTATTTT.

This clonotype was observed a few times. The V and J genes are TRBV2 and TRBJ1-5, with unresolved D. V lost 4 bases, J lost 10 bases, and 14 bases lay in between. The CDR3 has 13 amino acids. The germline CDR1 and CDR2 sequences are SNHLY and FYNNEI. CDR3 sequence (DNA): TGTGCCAGCAGTGGCCCCCGAGAAGGCCCCCAGCATTTT. Amino acids: CASSGPREGPQHF.

The chain combines TRBV10-3 with TRBJ1-1, with D perhaps matching TRBD1 (5 bases). V lost 3 bases and J 4 bases, leaving 9 bases between the germline ends. CDR1 is ENHRY and CDR2 is SYGVKD in the germline V gene. The CDR3 covers 13 residues. DNA of the CDR3: TGTGCCATCAGTGAATTGGGGCCCACTGAAGCTTTCTTT. Residues: CAISELGPTEAFF.

The chain combines TRBV7-3 with TRBJ1-5, with 10 bases identical to TRBD1. V was pared by 1 base and J by 5 bases, with 5 bases of the junction left unmatched. This CDR3 is 16 amino acids long. The germline V gene encodes CDR1 SGHTA and CDR2 FQGTGA. In DNA, the CDR3 is TGTGCCAGCAGCTTAAGCGGGACAGGGGTAGATCAGCCCCAGCATTTT. Amino acid sequence: CASSLSGTGVDQPQHF.

The chain combines TRBV19 with TRBJ1-2; D gene uncertain. Germline V gives CDR1 LNHDA, CDR2 SQIVND (reference sequence). V lost 5 bases to trimming and J lost 4 bases, with 17 bases between them. This CDR3 has 15 amino acids. CDR3 nucleotides: TGTGCCAGTAGTCCCATCCCAGGAGAAGTCTATGGCTACACCTTC. Translation gives CASSPIPGEVYGYTF.

The chain combines TRBV10-3 with TRBJ1-1; D call uncertain. Germline-derived CDR1 and CDR2 are ENHRY and SYGVKD. The V and J ends lost 6 bases and 4 bases respectively, with 12 bases between them. The length of the CDR3 is 13 residues. Here the CDR3 DNA reads TGTGCCATCAGAAATCCCATCAGCACTGAAGCTTTCTTT. Amino acids: CAIRNPISTEAFF.

This clonotype appeared many times. Relative to the germline gene, one junction end is altered; a read error may explain this. The chain links TRBV7-2 to TRBJ2-1; possible D gene TRBD2, 5 bases. This CDR3 comprises 13 residues. Germline CDR1 reads SGHTA; CDR2 reads FQGNSA. This chain's CDR3 is CASSLGRDNEQFF. In DNA form, the CDR3 reads TGTGCCAGCAGTTTAGGGCGGGACAATGAGCAGTTCTTC.

This clonotype was seen many times. This chain links TRBV7-2 with TRBJ2-5, with D unclear. From germline, CDR1 is SGHTA and CDR2 FQGNSA. Trimming left V 5 bases short and J 0 bases short, with 7 bases between. The CDR3 has 13 amino acids. The CDR3: CASSGLYQETQYF. The CDR3 bases are TGTGCCAGCAGCGGGCTCTACCAAGAGACCCAGTACTTC.

Comment on this clonotype: At one of its ends the junction is not consistent with the germline gene, which may arise from a read error. The gene calls are TRBV9 and TRBJ1-1; the D gene is possibly TRBD1 (6 bases). Germline loops: CDR1 SGDLS, CDR2 YYNGEE. The CDR3 length is 15 residues. Here the CDR3 reads CASSVPDRPNTEAFF. CDR3 nucleotides: TGTGCCAGCAGCGTACCGGACAGACCTAACACCGAAGCTTTCTTT.

The gene calls are TRBV20-1 and TRBJ1-2; D is unresolved. Per germline, CDR1 DFQATT and CDR2 SNEGSKA (reference sequence). CDR3 length equals 8 residues. V lost 3 bases to trimming and J lost 13 bases, with 6 bases between them. The CDR3 nucleotides read TGCAGTGCTAGCACGTCCACCTTC. Translation: CSASTSTF.

The J gene is TRBJ2-1, the V gene TRBV24-1; D is unresolved. Trimming took off 0 bases at V and 5 bases at J, with 7 bases between the two ends. The CDR3 contains 14 residues. Germline V gene lookup returns CDR1 KGHDR and CDR2 SFDVKD. CDR3 in DNA: TGTGCCACCAGTGATTTGGGCACCCACAATGAGCAGTTCTTC. The encoded protein is CATSDLGTHNEQFF.

This clonotype was found a few times. The rearrangement links TRBV29-1 to TRBJ2-1; 8 nucleotides line up with TRBD2. The CDR3 runs 12 residues. The germline CDR1 and CDR2 sequences are SQVTM and ANQGSEA. In nucleotides, the CDR3 is TGCACCGGGGGGGGTTCCTACAATGAGCAGTTCTTC. Amino acids: CTGGGSYNEQFF.

The chain joins TRBV11-1 to TRBJ2-4, with no clear D. The DNA end is more similar to TRBJ2-7, so the J call may be wrong. This CDR3 is 14 amino acids long. The germline gives CDR1 SGHAT, CDR2 FQDESV (reference sequence). CDR3 amino acids: CASSYGPTPNEQYF. The CDR3 DNA reads TGTGCCAGCAGCTACGGACCAACGCCGAACGAGCAGTACTTC.

The V and J genes are TRBV20-1 and TRBJ2-3, with a tentative D call TRBD2 (6 bases). The CDR3 loop spans 14 amino acids. V was cut by 7 bases and J by 1 base, with 15 bases left in between. Germline assignment: CDR1 DFQATT and CDR2 SNEGSKA (reference sequence). Written as DNA, the CDR3 is TGCAGTGGATCAGCGGGCAGGGGCACAGATACGCAGTATTTT. This sequence encodes CSGSAGRGTDTQYF.

The V and J genes are TRBV4-2 and TRBJ2-1; TRBD1 is a possible D gene (5 bases). This CDR3 region has 13 residues. The germline V gene has CDR1 LGHNA and CDR2 YNFKEQ. With 1 base removed from V and 8 bases from J, the gap between germline ends came to 9 bases. The CDR3 bases are TGTGCCAGCAGCCAAGCGGTAGGGGATGAGCAGTTCTTC. As protein: CASSQAVGDEQFF.

This clonotype occurred a few times. The chain couples TRBV2 to TRBJ2-7; D gene ambiguous. Trimming took 2 bases from V and 3 from J, leaving 14 bases between them. The CDR3 totals 15 residues. Germline CDR1 SNHLY, CDR2 FYNNEI. The CDR3 sequence: CASSERPALIYEQYF. The CDR3 bases are TGTGCCAGCAGTGAAAGGCCCGCCCTAATCTACGAGCAGTACTTC.

This clonotype was picked up a small number of times. The chain employs TRBV28 and TRBJ2-7, with 8 bases identical to TRBD1. CDR1 and CDR2 from the germline V gene are MDHEN and SYDVKM. V dropped 6 bases and J dropped 3; count of bases not matched to a gene: 13. This CDR3 has 16 amino acids. CDR3 DNA sequence: TGTGCCAGCAGCTCCACAGGGGGTCGTCTACTCTACGAGCAGTACTTC. Protein: CASSSTGGRLLYEQYF.

This clonotype was seen a few times. The V call is TRBV4-3, the J call TRBJ2-1; D possibly matches TRBD1 or TRBD2 (5 bases each). Per germline, CDR1 LGHNA and CDR2 YSLEER. CDR3 length: 16 amino acids. The V end lost 1 base, the J end lost 4 bases, and 14 bases lay between the germline ends. The CDR3 nucleotides are TGCGCCAGCAGCCAAGTATCCGGGACCAGTTACAATGAGCAGTTCTTC. Translated: CASSQVSGTSYNEQFF.

This clonotype appeared once. The chain is built from TRBV27 and TRBJ2-6; D call uncertain. CDR1 and CDR2 (germline): MNHEY, SMNVEV (reference sequence). Trimming took 8 bases from V and 5 from J, leaving 4 bases between them. CDR3 length: 11 residues. CDR3 loop: CASGRANVLTF. In nucleotides, the CDR3 is TGTGCCAGCGGGAGGGCCAACGTCCTGACTTTC.

The V call is TRBV4-3, the J call TRBJ2-3; TRBD2 aligns across 14 bases. The V segment lost 0 bases and the J segment 5 bases; nucleotides outside the gene matches: 10. Per germline, CDR1 LGHNA and CDR2 YSLEER. The CDR3 spans 19 residues. Here the CDR3 reads CASSQDTPGTSGRVDTQYF. The CDR3 nucleotides read TGCGCCAGCAGCCAAGACACTCCAGGGACTAGCGGGAGAGTAGATACGCAGTATTTT.

This clonotype was seen more than once but under ten times. The V call is TRBV20-1, the J call TRBJ1-2, with 8 nucleotides matching TRBD1. The germline V gene has CDR1 DFQATT and CDR2 SNEGSKA (reference sequence). V shed 1 base and J 8 bases; nucleotides not matched to a gene: 6. The CDR3 totals 13 residues. The CDR3: CSARGPAGGGYTF. In DNA form, the CDR3 reads TGCAGTGCTAGAGGGCCGGCAGGGGGCGGCTACACCTTC.

The rearrangement links TRBV11-2 to TRBJ2-3; D possibly corresponds to TRBD2 (6 bases). Germline assignment: CDR1 SGHAT and CDR2 FQNNGV. The CDR3 covers 15 residues. V lost 7 bases and J lost 2, with 16 bases in between. CDR3 sequence (DNA): TGTGCCAGCACCACTTGGCGGGGCTTCACAGATACGCAGTATTTT. Amino acid sequence: CASTTWRGFTDTQYF.

The chain combines TRBV9 with TRBJ2-5; D is ambiguous. The V gene's germline CDR1 is SGDLS and CDR2 YYNGEE. Trimming removed 3 bases at V and 11 bases at J, with 11 bases between. The CDR3 runs 11 residues. In DNA, the CDR3 is TGTGCCAGCAGCGATGAAGATGAGCAGTACTTC. It translates to CASSDEDEQYF.

The rearrangement uses TRBV20-1 and TRBJ2-3; no reliable D call. The germline V gene has CDR1 DFQATT and CDR2 SNEGSKA (reference sequence). The CDR3 spans 15 residues. The germline V and J ends were trimmed by 0 bases and 6 bases, with 16 bases remaining between them. CDR3: CSARDREILLDTQYF. Here the CDR3 DNA reads TGCAGTGCTAGAGATAGAGAGATACTCCTTGATACGCAGTATTTT.

This clonotype was seen only a few times. The rearrangement joins TRBV7-9 to TRBJ1-3; tentatively, D is TRBD1 (5 bases). Germline V lookup: CDR1 SEHNR, CDR2 FQNEAQ (reference sequence). The CDR3 length is 18 residues. Trimming removed 5 bases at V and 2 bases at J, with 22 bases between. The CDR3 nucleotides are TGTGCCAGCAGCCTCCTCAAGATGGGACGAAAACCTGGAAACACCATATATTTT. Its translation: CASSLLKMGRKPGNTIYF.

This chain links TRBV10-3 with TRBJ1-1; D call uncertain. CDR1 is ENHRY, CDR2 SYGVKD, per germline. This CDR3 is built from 15 residues. V lost 3 bases and J 1 base, leaving 12 bases between the germline ends. This CDR3 is CAISDFRARNTEAFF. The CDR3 bases are TGTGCCATCAGTGACTTCCGGGCCAGGAACACTGAAGCTTTCTTT.

A note on this clonotype: A read error may account for a junction end that differs from germline. The chain links TRBV19 to TRBJ2-1, with D tentatively TRBD1 (5 bases). This CDR3 is 14 amino acids long. CDR1 and CDR2 (germline): LNHDA, SQIVND (reference sequence). CDR3 coding DNA: TGCGCCAGTAGTCCAGGGTCCGTCGTAAATGAGCAGTTCTTC. Translation: CASSPGSVVNEQFF.